Below, 3 T cell receptor beta chains from the same sample are listed, as sequenced in a study of persistence of HIV-infected CD4 T cells. Their antigens remain unidentified. Stimulation used approximately 9.6 ug/mL lysate from CMV-infected fibroblasts. Memory cells lacking CD40L and CD69 with high CD45RO were sorted. The immunoSEQ assay was version 4, run in survey mode. Some clones are missing from TCRdb's copy, which holds only in-frame ones; the method was immunoSEQ multiplex PCR. The top ten clones hold 1.5% to 2% of a sample with 37,000 or so clones, 65% to 85% of them seen once. The sequencing here drew on CD4+ T cells sorted from PBMCs after approximately 19-hour stimulation, taken from a patient who received antiretroviral therapy. Receptors originate from an adult man with HIV who was CMV-seropositive.

In this sample, this clone turned up once. The CDR3 is CASSLGQGAKGYTF. CDR3 nucleotides: TGTGCCAGCAGCTTGGGACAGGGGGCAAAAGGCTACACCTTC. The chain uses TRBV5-4 and TRBJ1-2; 10 bases line up with TRBD1. V lost 0 bases and J lost 8; bases outside the gene matches: 4. The germline V gene encodes CDR1 SGHNT and CDR2 YYREEE (reference sequence). The CDR3 length is 14 residues.

This rearrangement joins TRBV28 to TRBJ1-3; D unresolved. Between the trimmed V and J ends, which lost 6 bases and 3 bases, there was a span of 12 bases. The CDR3 loop spans 14 amino acids. CDR1 MDHEN and CDR2 SYDVKM come from the germline V gene. As DNA, the CDR3 is TGTGCCAGCAGCCAGTGGAGAATTGGAAACACCATATATTTT. This codes for CASSQWRIGNTIYF. Using reference TRBV28 and TRBJ1-3 for the parts outside the CDR3, the full variable domain is DVKVTQSSRYLVKRTGEKVFLECVQDMDHENMFWYRQDPGLGLRLIYFSYDVKMKEKGDIPEGYSVSREKKERFSLILESASTNQTSMYLCASSQWRIGNTIYFGEGSWLTVV.

This clone came up once. The rearrangement links TRBV7-2 to TRBJ2-7; D gene ambiguous. The germline V gene encodes CDR1 SGHTA and CDR2 FQGNSA. There are 14 residues in the CDR3. Deletions cut 5 bases from V and 3 bases from J, with 14 bases between. The CDR3 loop reads CASSPFGSSYEQYF. The CDR3 nucleotides are TGTGCCAGCAGCCCATTTGGGTCTAGCTACGAGCAGTACTTC.